The rows below give T cell receptor beta chains drawn from one sample of a study of shared clonotypes between healthy human individuals. The repertoire was sequenced with immunoSEQ multiplex PCR; TCRdb's copy has only in-frame clones and lacks some. The sample has 950,000 to 1,300,000 clones, around 75% seen once. The sequenced sample was memory CD4+ T cells sorted from blood. The receptor source for this set is a man aged 18 to 30 in good health. Each CDR3 is given with its conserved first and last residue. D genes are given only for firm matches. The size of a clone is reported for some rows only, either as once, few or many, or as a class for expanded clones.

V	D	length	size	J	CDR3	DNA
TRBV4-1	-	16	-	TRBJ2-3	CASSHGGQIEGDTQYF	TGCGCCAGCAGCCATGGGGGACAAATTGAAGGAGATACGCAGTATTTT
TRBV4-1	-	13	-	TRBJ1-2	CASSQDPGDGYTF	TGCGCCAGCAGCCAAGACCCAGGTGACGGCTACACCTTC
TRBV4-1	TRBD1	16	-	TRBJ2-5	CASSQGGQGAWETQYF	TGCGCCAGCAGCCAAGGGGGACAGGGGGCGTGGGAGACCCAGTACTTC
TRBV7-7	-	14	-	TRBJ2-1	CASSLVTARGEQFF	TGTGCTAGCAGCTTAGTCACAGCTAGGGGTGAGCAGTTCTTC
TRBV27	-	13	-	TRBJ2-3	CASRGTGTDTQYF	TGTGCCAGCAGGGGAACAGGGACAGATACGCAGTATTTT
TRBV19	TRBD1	15	few	TRBJ1-5	CASSNRDSPNQPQHF	TGTGCCAGTAGCAACCGGGACAGCCCAAATCAGCCCCAGCATTTT
TRBV5-1	TRBD1	17	few	TRBJ1-3	CASLGTGGSISGNTIYF	TGCGCCAGCCTAGGGACAGGGGGATCAATCTCTGGAAACACCATATATTTT
TRBV7-9	-	14	few	TRBJ2-5	CASMLSAGGETQYF	TGTGCCAGCATGCTGTCTGCTGGCGGGGAGACCCAGTACTTC
TRBV5-6	TRBD1	15	-	TRBJ2-3	CASSRRQGYTDTQYF	TGTGCCAGCAGCCGTAGACAGGGCTACACAGATACGCAGTATTTT
TRBV19	-	13	-	TRBJ2-7	CASSVTGRYEQYF	TGTGCCAGTAGTGTAACGGGACGGTACGAGCAGTACTTC
TRBV6-1	-	16	-	TRBJ2-7	CASSEEPGAGRYEQYF	TGTGCCAGCAGTGAAGAGCCCGGGGCTGGGCGCTACGAGCAGTACTTC
TRBV7-2	-	16	-	TRBJ1-2	CASSLVVLGGGYGYTF	TGTGCCAGCAGCTTAGTTGTCTTAGGTGGAGGCTATGGCTACACCTTC
TRBV9	-	14	-	TRBJ1-3	CASSVGGFGNTIYF	TGTGCCAGCAGCGTCGGGGGCTTTGGAAACACCATATATTTT
TRBV5-1	TRBD1	15	-	TRBJ2-7	CASSLSRTGKYEQYF	TGCGCCAGCAGCCTAAGCCGGACAGGGAAATACGAGCAGTACTTC
TRBV19	-	13	-	TRBJ2-1	CASIKIRDGEQFF	TGTGCCAGTATTAAGATCCGGGACGGTGAGCAGTTCTTC
TRBV7-2	-	12	-	TRBJ2-5	CASSLDRETQYF	TGTGCCAGCAGCTTAGACCGAGAGACCCAGTACTTC